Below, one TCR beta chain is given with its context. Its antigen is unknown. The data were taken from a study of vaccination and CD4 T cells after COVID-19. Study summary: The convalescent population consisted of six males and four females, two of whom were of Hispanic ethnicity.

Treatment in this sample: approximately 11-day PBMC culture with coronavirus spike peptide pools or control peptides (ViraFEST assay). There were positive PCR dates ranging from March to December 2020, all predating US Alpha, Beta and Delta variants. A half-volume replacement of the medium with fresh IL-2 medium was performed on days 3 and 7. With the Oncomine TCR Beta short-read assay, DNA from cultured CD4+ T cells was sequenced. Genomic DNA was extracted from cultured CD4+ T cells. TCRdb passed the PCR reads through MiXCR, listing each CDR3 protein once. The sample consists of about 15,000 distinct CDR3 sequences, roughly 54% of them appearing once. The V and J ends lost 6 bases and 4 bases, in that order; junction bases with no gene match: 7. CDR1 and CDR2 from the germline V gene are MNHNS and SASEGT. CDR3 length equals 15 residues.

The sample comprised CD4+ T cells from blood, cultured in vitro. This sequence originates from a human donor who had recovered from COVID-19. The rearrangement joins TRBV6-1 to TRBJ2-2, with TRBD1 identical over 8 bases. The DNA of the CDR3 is TGTGCCAGCAGCTGGACAGGGCGGTTCACCGGGGAGCTGTTTTTT. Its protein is CASSWTGRFTGELFF.